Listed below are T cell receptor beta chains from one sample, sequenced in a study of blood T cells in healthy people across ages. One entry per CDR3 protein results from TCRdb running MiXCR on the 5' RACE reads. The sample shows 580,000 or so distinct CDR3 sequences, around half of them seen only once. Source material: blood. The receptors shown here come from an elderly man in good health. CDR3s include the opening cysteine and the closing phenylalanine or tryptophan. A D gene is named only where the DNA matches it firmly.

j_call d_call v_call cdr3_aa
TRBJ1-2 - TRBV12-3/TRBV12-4 CASSLDMGYGYTF
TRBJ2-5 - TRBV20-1 CSARLQETQYF
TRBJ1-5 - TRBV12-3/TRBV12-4 CASTPRGGDNQPQHF
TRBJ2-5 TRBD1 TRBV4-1 CASSQVGDRSETQYF
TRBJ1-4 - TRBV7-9 CASSPPGLSEKLFF
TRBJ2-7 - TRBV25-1 CASSQWNEQYF
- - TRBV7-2 CASSPLANSNEQYF
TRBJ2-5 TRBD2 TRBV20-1 CALNPAGAETQYF
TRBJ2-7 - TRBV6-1 CASSEQVGTYEQYF
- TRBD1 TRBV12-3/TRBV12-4 CASSWDSSSYEQYF
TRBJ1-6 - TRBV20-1 CSALSQYNSPLHF
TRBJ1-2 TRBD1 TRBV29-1 CSSVGAGQGNYGYTF
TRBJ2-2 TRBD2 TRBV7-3 CASSPGPSGRTGELFF
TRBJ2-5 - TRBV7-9 CAGSAPGVETQYF
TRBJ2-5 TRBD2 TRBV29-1 CSVGLLAAQETQYF
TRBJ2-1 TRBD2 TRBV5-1 CASSPVREGQNEQFF
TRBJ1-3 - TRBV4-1 CASSQDPENGNTIYF
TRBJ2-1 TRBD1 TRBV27 CASSLRGTGASNERFF
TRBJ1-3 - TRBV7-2 CASSPGSGNTIYF
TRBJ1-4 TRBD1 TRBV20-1 CSAPMQGASEKLFF
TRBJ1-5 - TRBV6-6 CASRTGDTGNQPQHF
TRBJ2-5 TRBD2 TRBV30 CAWNGPSGGAETQYF
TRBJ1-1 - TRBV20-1 CSAKDATEAFF
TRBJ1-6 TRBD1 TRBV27 CASSRRTGSNSPLHF
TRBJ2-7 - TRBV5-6 CASSLSLYEQYF
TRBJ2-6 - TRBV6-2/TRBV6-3 CASSYRGLAGANVLTF
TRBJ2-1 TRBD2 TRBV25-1 CASSELIAGGHNEQFF
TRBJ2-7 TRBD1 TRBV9 CASSVGQGAIEQYF
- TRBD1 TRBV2 CASSGTGAGETQYF
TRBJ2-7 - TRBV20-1 CSASQGSIAYEQYF
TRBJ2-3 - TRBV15 CATSIGRTDTQYF
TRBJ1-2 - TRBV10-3 CAISESQGSGYTF
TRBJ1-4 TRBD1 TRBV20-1 CSARAWDRGNEKLFF
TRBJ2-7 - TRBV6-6 CASTGPRSYEQYF
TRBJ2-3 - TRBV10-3 CAISEPGGTDTQYF
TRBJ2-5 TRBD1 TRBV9 CASSVGVRTGSQETQYF
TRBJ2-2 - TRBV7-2 CASSPSYGELFF
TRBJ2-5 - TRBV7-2 CASSLAARRETQYF
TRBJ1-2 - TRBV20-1 CSASASTSVNYGYTF
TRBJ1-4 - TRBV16 CASSQRVWEKLFF
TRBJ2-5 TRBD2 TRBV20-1 CSARPGTSGRGEQYF
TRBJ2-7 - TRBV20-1 CSASIPGQQAGYEQYF
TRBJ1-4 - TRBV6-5 CASSEAGALREKLFF
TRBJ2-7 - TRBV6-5 CASSPLATYEQYF
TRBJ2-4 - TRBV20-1 CSAMSDIQYF
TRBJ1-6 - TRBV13 CASRRVGSYNSPLHF
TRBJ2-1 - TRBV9 CASSVAEGHPYNEQFF
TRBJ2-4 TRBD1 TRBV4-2 CASSQDRGGSSKNIQYF
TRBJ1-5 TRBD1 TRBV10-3 CAIITYHRGGNQPQHF
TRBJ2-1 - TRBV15 CATSSRGFSNEQFF
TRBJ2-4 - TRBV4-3 CASSQARAGQKNIQYF
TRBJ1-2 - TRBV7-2 CASSLAPATRGYTF
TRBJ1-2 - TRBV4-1 CASSQERREEHGYTF
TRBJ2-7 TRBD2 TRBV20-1 CSASMGTSGRAYEQYF
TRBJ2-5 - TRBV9 CASSVAGRKETQYF
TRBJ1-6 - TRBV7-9 CASSWGTDNSPLHF